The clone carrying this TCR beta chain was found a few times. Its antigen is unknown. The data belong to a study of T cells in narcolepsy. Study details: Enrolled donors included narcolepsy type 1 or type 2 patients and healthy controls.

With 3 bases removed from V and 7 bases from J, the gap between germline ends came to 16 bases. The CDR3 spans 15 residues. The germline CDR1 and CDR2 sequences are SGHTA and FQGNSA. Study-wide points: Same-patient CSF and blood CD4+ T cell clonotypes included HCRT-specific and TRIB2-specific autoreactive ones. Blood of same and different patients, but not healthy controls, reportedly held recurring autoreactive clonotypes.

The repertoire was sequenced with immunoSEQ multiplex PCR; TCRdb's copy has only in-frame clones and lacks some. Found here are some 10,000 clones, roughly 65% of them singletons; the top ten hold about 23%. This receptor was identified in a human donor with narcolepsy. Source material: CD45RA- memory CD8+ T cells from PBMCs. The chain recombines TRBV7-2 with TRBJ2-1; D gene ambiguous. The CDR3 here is CASSFGSEIYNEQFF. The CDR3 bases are TGTGCCAGCAGCTTCGGAAGTGAAATTTATAATGAGCAGTTCTTC.